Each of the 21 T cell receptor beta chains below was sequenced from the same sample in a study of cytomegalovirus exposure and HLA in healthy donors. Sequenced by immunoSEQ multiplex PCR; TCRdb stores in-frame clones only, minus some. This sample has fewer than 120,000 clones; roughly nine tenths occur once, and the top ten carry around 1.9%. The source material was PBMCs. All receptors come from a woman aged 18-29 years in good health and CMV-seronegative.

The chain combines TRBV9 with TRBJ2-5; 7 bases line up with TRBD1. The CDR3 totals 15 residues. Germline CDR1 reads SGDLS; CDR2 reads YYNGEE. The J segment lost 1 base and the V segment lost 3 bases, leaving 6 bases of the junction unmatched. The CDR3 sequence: CASSAGTVLQETQYF. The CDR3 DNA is TGTGCCAGCAGCGCCGGGACAGTCCTCCAAGAGACCCAGTACTTC.

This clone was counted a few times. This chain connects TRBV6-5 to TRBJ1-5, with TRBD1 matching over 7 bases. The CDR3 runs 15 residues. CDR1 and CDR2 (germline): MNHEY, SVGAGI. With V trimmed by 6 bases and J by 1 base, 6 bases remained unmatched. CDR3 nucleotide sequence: TGTGCCAGCAGAACAGGGGAGTGGAGCAATCAGCCCCAGCATTTT. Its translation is CASRTGEWSNQPQHF.

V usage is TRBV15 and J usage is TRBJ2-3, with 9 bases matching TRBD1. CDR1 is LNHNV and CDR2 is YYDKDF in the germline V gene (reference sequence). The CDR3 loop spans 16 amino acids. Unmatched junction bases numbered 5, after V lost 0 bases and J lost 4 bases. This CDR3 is CATSREQGAGADTQYF. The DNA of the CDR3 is TGTGCCACCAGCAGAGAACAGGGGGCAGGCGCAGATACGCAGTATTTT. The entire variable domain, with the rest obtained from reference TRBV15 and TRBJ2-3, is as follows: DAMVIQNPRYQVTQFGKPVTLSCSQTLNHNVMYWYQQKSSQAPKLLFHYYDKDFNNEADTPDNFQSRRPNTSFCFLDIRSPGLGDTAMYLCATSREQGAGADTQYFGPGTRLTVL.

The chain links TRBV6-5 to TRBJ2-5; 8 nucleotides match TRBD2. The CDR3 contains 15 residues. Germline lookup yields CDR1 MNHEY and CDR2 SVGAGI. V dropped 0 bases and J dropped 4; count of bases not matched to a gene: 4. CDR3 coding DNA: TGTGCCAGCAGTTACTCGTCCGGGGGGGGAGAGACCCAGTACTTC. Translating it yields CASSYSSGGGETQYF.

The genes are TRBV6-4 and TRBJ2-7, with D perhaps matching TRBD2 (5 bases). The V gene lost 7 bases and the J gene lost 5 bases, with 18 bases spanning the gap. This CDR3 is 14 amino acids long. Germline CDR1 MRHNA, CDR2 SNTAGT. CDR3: CASKERTANHEQYF. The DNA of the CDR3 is TGTGCCAGCAAGGAGCGGACGGCTAATCACGAGCAGTACTTC.

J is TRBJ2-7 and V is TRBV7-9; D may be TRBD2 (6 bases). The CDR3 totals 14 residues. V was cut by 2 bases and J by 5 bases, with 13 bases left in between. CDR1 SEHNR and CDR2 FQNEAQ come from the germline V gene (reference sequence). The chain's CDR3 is CASSLRRGSDEQYF. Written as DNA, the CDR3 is TGTGCCAGCAGCTTAAGGAGGGGTTCGGACGAGCAGTACTTC.

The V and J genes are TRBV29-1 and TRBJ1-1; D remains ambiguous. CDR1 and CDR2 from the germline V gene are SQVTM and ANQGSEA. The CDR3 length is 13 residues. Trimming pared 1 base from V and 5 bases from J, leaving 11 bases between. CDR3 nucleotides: TGCAGCGTTGAAGGCAAGGAGGGTACTGAAGCTTTCTTT. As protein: CSVEGKEGTEAFF.

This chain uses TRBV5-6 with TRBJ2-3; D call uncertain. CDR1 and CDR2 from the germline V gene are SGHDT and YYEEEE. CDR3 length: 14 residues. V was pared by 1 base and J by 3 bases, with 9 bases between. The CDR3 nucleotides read TGTGCCAGCAGCTTGCTGGTGCGAACAGATACGCAGTATTTT. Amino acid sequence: CASSLLVRTDTQYF.

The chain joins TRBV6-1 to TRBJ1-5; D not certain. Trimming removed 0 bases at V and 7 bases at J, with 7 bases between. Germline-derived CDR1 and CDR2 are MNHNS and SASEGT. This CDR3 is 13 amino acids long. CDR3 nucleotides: TGTGCCAGCAGTGAAGCCGGTCGCCAGCCCCAGCATTTT. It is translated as CASSEAGRQPQHF.

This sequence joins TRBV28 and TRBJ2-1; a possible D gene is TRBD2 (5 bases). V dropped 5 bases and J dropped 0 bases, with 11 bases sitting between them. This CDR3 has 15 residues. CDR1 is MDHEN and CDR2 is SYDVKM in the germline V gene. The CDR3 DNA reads TGTGCCAGCAGTCACGGGGTTAGCTCCTACAATGAGCAGTTCTTC. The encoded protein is CASSHGVSSYNEQFF.

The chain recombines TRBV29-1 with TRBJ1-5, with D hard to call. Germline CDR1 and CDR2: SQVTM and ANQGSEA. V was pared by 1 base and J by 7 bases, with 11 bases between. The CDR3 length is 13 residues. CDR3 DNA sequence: TGCAGCGTTGAAGGAGCCCCGAACCAGCCCCAGCATTTT. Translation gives CSVEGAPNQPQHF.

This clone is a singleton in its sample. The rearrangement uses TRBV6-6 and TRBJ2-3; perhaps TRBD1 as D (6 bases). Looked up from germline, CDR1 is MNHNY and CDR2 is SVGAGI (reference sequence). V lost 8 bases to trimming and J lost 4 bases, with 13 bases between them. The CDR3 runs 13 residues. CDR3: CASVGGNADTQYF. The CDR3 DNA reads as TGTGCCAGCGTAGGGGGAAATGCAGATACGCAGTATTTT.

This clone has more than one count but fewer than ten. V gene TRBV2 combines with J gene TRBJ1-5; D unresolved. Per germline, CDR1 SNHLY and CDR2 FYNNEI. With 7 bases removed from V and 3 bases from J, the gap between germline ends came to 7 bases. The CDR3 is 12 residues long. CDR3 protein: CASTGNNQPQHF. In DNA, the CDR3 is TGTGCCAGCACGGGAAACAATCAGCCCCAGCATTTT. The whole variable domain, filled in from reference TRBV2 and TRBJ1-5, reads EPEVTQTPSHQVTQMGQEVILRCVPISNHLYFYWYRQILGQKVEFLVSFYNNEISEKSEIFDDQFSVERPDGSNFTLKIRSTKLEDSAMYFCASTGNNQPQHFGDGTRLSIL.

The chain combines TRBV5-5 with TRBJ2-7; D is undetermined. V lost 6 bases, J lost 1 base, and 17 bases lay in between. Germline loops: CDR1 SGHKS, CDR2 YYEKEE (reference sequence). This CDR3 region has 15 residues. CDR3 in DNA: TGTGCCAGCACCCCAGATTCGACTTTGTCCTACGAGCAGTACTTC. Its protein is CASTPDSTLSYEQYF. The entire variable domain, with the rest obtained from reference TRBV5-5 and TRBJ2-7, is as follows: DAGVTQSPTHLIKTRGQQVTLRCSPISGHKSVSWYQQVLGQGPQFIFQYYEKEERGRGNFPDRFSARQFPNYSSELNVNALLLGDSALYLCASTPDSTLSYEQYFGPGTRLTVT.

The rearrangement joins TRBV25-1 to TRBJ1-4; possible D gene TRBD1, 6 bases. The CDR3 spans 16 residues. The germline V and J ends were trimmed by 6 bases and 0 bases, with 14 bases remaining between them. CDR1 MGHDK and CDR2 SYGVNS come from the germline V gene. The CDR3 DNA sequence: TGTGCCAGCAGCCAGACTCCAGGGGCAACTAATGAAAAACTGTTTTTT. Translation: CASSQTPGATNEKLFF.

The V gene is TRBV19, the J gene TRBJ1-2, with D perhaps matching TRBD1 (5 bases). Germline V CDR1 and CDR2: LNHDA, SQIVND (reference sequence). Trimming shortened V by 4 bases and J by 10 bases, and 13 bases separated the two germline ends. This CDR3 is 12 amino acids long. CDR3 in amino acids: CASSTSGHLYTF. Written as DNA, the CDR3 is TGTGCCAGTAGTACCTCCGGACACCTCTACACCTTC.

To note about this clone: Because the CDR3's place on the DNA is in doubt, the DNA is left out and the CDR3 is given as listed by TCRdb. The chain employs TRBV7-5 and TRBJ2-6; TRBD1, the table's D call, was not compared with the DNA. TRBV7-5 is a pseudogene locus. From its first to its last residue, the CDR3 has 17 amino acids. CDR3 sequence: CARTYLCRQSRANVLTF.

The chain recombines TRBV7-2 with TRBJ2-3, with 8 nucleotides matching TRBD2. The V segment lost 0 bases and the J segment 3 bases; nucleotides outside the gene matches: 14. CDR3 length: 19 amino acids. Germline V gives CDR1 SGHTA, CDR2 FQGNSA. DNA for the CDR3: TGTGCCAGCAGCTTAGCAAGATCGGGAGGGCCGTTGAGAACAGATACGCAGTATTTT. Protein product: CASSLARSGGPLRTDTQYF.

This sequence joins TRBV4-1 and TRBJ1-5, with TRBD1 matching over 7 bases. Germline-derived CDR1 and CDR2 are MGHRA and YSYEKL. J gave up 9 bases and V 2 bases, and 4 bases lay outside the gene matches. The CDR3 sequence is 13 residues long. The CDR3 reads CASSQTGEMPQHF. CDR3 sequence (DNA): TGCGCCAGCAGCCAAACAGGGGAAATGCCCCAGCATTTT.

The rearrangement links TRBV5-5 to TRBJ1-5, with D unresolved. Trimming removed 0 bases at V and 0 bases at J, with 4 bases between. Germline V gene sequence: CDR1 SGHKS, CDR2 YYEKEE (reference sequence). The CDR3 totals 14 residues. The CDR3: CASSLGYSNQPQHF. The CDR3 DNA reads TGTGCCAGCAGCTTGGGCTATAGCAATCAGCCCCAGCATTTT.

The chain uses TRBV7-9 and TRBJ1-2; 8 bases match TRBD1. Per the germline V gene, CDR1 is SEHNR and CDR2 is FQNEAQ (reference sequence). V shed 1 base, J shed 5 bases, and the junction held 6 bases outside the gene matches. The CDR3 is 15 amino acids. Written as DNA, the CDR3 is TGTGCCAGCAGCTTAGTGGGACAGGCGAAATATGGCTACACCTTC. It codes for CASSLVGQAKYGYTF.